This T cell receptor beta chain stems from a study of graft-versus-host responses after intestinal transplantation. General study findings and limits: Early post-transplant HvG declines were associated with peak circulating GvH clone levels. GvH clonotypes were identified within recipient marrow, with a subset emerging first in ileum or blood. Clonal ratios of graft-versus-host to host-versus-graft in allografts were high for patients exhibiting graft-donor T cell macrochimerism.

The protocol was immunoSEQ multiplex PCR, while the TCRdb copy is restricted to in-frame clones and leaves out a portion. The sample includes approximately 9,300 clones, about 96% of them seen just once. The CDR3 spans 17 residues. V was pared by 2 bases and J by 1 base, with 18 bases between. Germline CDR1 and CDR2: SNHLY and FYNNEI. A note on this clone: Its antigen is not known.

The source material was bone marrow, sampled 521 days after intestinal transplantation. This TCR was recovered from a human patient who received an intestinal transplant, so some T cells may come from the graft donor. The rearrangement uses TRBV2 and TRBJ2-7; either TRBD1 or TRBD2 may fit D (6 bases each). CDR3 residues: CASSEIGGQQYSYEQYF. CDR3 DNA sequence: TGTGCCAGCAGTGAAATAGGGGGGCAACAGTATTCCTACGAGCAGTACTTC.